This T cell receptor (beta chain) was sequenced in a study of OX40 agonist ivuxolimab in advanced cancers. Broader study findings: Among expanded peripheral T cells, antigen specificity went undetermined. CD8+ T cells showed, on average, more clonal expansion than CD4+ cells.

Autoimmune disease history or systemic immunosuppression led to patients being barred. The ends were cut back, 9 bases at V and 0 bases at J, with 15 bases in the middle. The CDR3 length is 15 residues. Germline-derived CDR1 and CDR2 are MGHDK and SYGVNS. Sequenced by immunoSEQ multiplex PCR; TCRdb stores in-frame clones only, minus some. Among 53,000 or so clones listed, 75% to 90% were seen once. As to this clone: Antigen unknown.

This receptor was taken from an adult with an advanced solid tumor such as melanoma, head and neck, liver or kidney cancer. The chain combines TRBV25-1 with TRBJ1-5, with D possibly TRBD1 on 6 matching bases. The sample consisted of CD4+ or CD8+ T cells sorted from blood, taken in a trial of the OX40 agonist ivuxolimab. CDR3 coding DNA: TGTGCCAGACAAAAACAGGGATGTAGCAATCAGCCCCAGCATTTT. Translation gives CARQKQGCSNQPQHF. Looking up the rest from reference TRBV25-1 and TRBJ1-5 gives the full variable domain: EADIYQTPRYLVIGTGKKITLECSQTMGHDKMYWYQQDPGMELHLIHYSYGVNSTEKGDLSSESTVSRIRTEHFPLTLESARPSHTSQYLCARQKQGCSNQPQHFGDGTRLSIL.